The clone carrying this TCR beta chain occurred many times. CDR1 and CDR2 from the germline V gene are SQVTM and ANQGSEA. Trimming cost V 6 bases and J 3 bases; bases outside gene matches: 1. CDR3 size: 11 residues. MiXCR, applied by TCRdb to the RT-PCR reads, yields one record per CDR3 protein. The sample records roughly 30,000 distinct CDR3 sequences, almost 7% being singletons. This record comes from a study of patients and donors after allogeneic stem cell transplantation. The receptor's source is a human donor who was either an allogeneic HSCT recipient or a stem cell or donor lymphocyte infusion donor (not recorded which). It is not recorded whose cells these are; they may come from a transplant donor. The material sequenced was blood, either unsorted or a sorted T cell fraction (not recorded which). The rearrangement links TRBV29-1 to TRBJ1-1; 7 bases fit TRBD1. The DNA of the CDR3 is TGCAGCGTCGACAGGGACACTGAAGCTTTCTTT. This sequence encodes CSVDRDTEAFF. The variable domain in full, with the rest retrieved from reference TRBV29-1 and TRBJ1-1, is SAVISQKPSRDICQRGTSLTIQCQVDSQVTMMFWYRQQPGQSLTLIATANQGSEATYESGFVIDKFPISRPNLTFSTLTVSNMSPEDSSIYLCSVDRDTEAFFGQGTRLTVV.